These T cell receptor beta chains were read from a single sample in a study of blood T cell repertoires in COVID-19. Generated by immunoSEQ multiplex PCR, the TCRdb table keeps only in-frame clones and is missing some. The profile shows a few hundred thousand clones, roughly 85% of them singletons. The sequenced sample consisted of peripheral blood. Receptors were obtained from a woman between 18 and 29 years old with acute or convalescent COVID-19. The CDR3 runs from the conserved cysteine through the conserved F or W. A D gene is named only where the DNA matches it firmly. Some rows mark clone size as missing; the rest say once, few, many or name a class of expanded clone.

J | size | V | D | DNA | CDR3
TRBJ1-5 | NA | TRBV27 | TRBD1 | TGTGCCAGCAGTGGCGACAGGGTTGGTAGGCAGCCCCAGCATTTT | CASSGDRVGRQPQHF
TRBJ1-2 | NA | TRBV3-1/TRBV3-2 | TRBD1 | TGTGCCAGCAGCCAAGAAGGGGACAGGGGGGTAGATGGCTACACCTTC | CASSQEGDRGVDGYTF
TRBJ1-2 | NA | TRBV5-1 | TRBD1 | TGCGCCAGCAGCTTGGCCTTGGGACAGGGGGATGGCTACACCTTC | CASSLALGQGDGYTF
TRBJ2-7 | NA | TRBV7-9 | TRBD2 | TGTGCCAGCAGCTTAGAAGCGGGACTTCCCTCCTACGAGCAGTACTTC | CASSLEAGLPSYEQYF
TRBJ2-1 | NA | TRBV19 | NA | TGTGCCAGTAGTCCTAGCTCGAGCTCCTACAATGAGCAGTTCTTC | CASSPSSSSYNEQFF
TRBJ2-1 | NA | TRBV28 | TRBD2 | TGTGCCAGCAGAGTTTTAGCGGGAGGGCCATCGTCCTACAATGAGCAGTTCTTC | CASRVLAGGPSSYNEQFF
TRBJ2-1 | many | TRBV15 | NA | TGTGCCACCAGCCCCGGACCCGGACTCTCCTACAATGAGCAGTTCTTC | CATSPGPGLSYNEQFF
TRBJ2-1 | NA | TRBV7-8 | TRBD2 | TGTGCCAGCAGCTTAAGAGGAGGCGGGGGGGCCGACAATGAGCAGTTCTTC | CASSLRGGGGADNEQFF
TRBJ2-7 | few | TRBV5-6 | NA | TGTGCCAGCAGCTATGATGTGCGGACCTACGAGCAGTACTTC | CASSYDVRTYEQYF
TRBJ2-7 | NA | TRBV30 | NA | TGTGCCTGGAAACGTGGGGCAGGGGCAGGCTACGAGCAGTACTTC | CAWKRGAGAGYEQYF
TRBJ2-7 | NA | TRBV2 | TRBD1 | TGTGCCAGCAGTGGGGACAGGGGGGCCTACGAGCAGTACTTC | CASSGDRGAYEQYF
TRBJ2-7 | NA | TRBV7-8 | NA | TGTGCCAGCAGCTACCGACTAGAAAGTTCCTACGAGCAGTACTTC | CASSYRLESSYEQYF
TRBJ2-1 | NA | TRBV2 | TRBD1 | TGTGCCAGCACTTGGACAGGGGAGGACAATGAGCAGTTCTTC | CASTWTGEDNEQFF
TRBJ1-4 | NA | TRBV19 | NA | TGTGCCAGTAGTATATTGGGCACAACTAATGAAAAACTGTTTTTT | CASSILGTTNEKLFF
TRBJ1-1 | NA | TRBV10-3 | NA | TGTGCCATCAGTGAGGCTACAGGTTCCACTGAAGCTTTCTTT | CAISEATGSTEAFF
TRBJ1-2 | NA | TRBV10-3 | NA | TGTGCCATCACGTCAGGGGCAGACTATGGCTACACCTTC | CAITSGADYGYTF
TRBJ1-5 | few | TRBV7-9 | TRBD1 | TGTGCCAGCAGCTTGGGGACAGGGAATCAGCCCCAGCATTTT | CASSLGTGNQPQHF
TRBJ2-2 | NA | TRBV4-1 | NA | TGCGCCAGCAGCTTAGCGGTAAACACCGGGGAGCTGTTTTTT | CASSLAVNTGELFF
TRBJ1-2 | NA | TRBV5-1 | NA | TGCGCCAGCAGCCTGAATCCCGCAGATTCCTATGGCTACACCTTC | CASSLNPADSYGYTF
TRBJ2-5 | NA | TRBV5-1 | NA | TGCGCCAGCAGCCTGTCGACTAGGGTCGGGGAGACCCAGTACTTC | CASSLSTRVGETQYF
TRBJ1-2 | NA | TRBV20-1 | TRBD1 | TGCAGTGCTTCGACAGGGGATGGCTACACCTTC | CSASTGDGYTF
TRBJ2-1 | NA | TRBV2 | NA | TGTGCCAGCAGTGAAGGACGTCAGGGCTTCTCCTACAATGAGCAGTTCTTC | CASSEGRQGFSYNEQFF
TRBJ1-4 | NA | TRBV28 | TRBD1 | TGTGCCAGCAGTGCTGGACAGGGGGCACTCACTAATGAAAAACTGTTTTTT | CASSAGQGALTNEKLFF
TRBJ2-2 | NA | TRBV10-2 | NA | TGCGCCAGCAGCCTTCTGGCGGTTAACACCGGGGAGCTGTTTTTT | CASSLLAVNTGELFF
TRBJ1-1 | few | TRBV19 | NA | TGTGCCAGTAGTGCTCCCCCGACTTGGATGAACACTGAAGCTTTCTTT | CASSAPPTWMNTEAFF
TRBJ2-3 | NA | TRBV4-1 | TRBD2 | TGCGCCAGCAGCATTCGGACTAGCGGGATTACAGATACGCAGTATTTT | CASSIRTSGITDTQYF
TRBJ1-1 | NA | TRBV5-1 | NA | TGCGCCAGCAGCTTGGGACCGGGAGGGGAAGCTTTCTTT | CASSLGPGGEAFF
TRBJ1-1 | few | TRBV10-3 | NA | TGTGCCATCAGTAAGGGAGGTCTTGAAGCTTTCTTT | CAISKGGLEAFF
TRBJ1-2 | NA | TRBV5-4 | NA | TGTGCCAGCAGCCAGACAGCCTATGGCTACACCTTC | CASSQTAYGYTF
TRBJ2-1 | NA | TRBV11-2 | NA | TGTGCCAGCCAAGGGGTGGCCTACAATGAGCAGTTCTTC | CASQGVAYNEQFF
TRBJ1-1 | few | TRBV30 | NA | TGTGCCTGGGACAGGAACACTGAAGCTTTCTTT | CAWDRNTEAFF
TRBJ1-1 | NA | TRBV10-1 | NA | TGCGCCAGCAGTGTTTGGACAGAGAACACTGAAGCTTTCTTT | CASSVWTENTEAFF
TRBJ1-1 | NA | TRBV20-1 | NA | TGCAGTGCTAGTTGGCAGAGCCCAGGGGTAGGGAACACTGAAGCTTTCTTT | CSASWQSPGVGNTEAFF
TRBJ2-7 | NA | TRBV19 | TRBD2 | TGTGCCAGTAGTATAAGGACTAGCGGGATGGAAGAGCAGTACTTC | CASSIRTSGMEEQYF
TRBJ2-7 | NA | TRBV5-1 | NA | TGCGCCAGCAGCTTGGGACAGAACTACGAGCAGTACTTC | CASSLGQNYEQYF
TRBJ1-6 | once | TRBV5-1 | TRBD1 | TGCGCCAGCAGCTCGGCCGGGACAGGGGGCAAAAATTCACCCCTCCACTTT | CASSSAGTGGKNSPLHF